This T cell receptor (beta chain) was profiled in a study of blood T cell repertoires in COVID-19. The study recruited people aged about 18 to 95 years across roughly 23 US areas. The CDR3 sequence is 16 residues long. The V segment lost 3 bases and the J segment 3 bases; nucleotides outside the gene matches: 7. Looked up from germline, CDR1 is KGHSH and CDR2 is LQKENI. Sequencing was performed with immunoSEQ multiplex PCR; in TCRdb, only in-frame clones are kept and a portion is missing. The table lists 320,000 or so clones, approximately 88% of them singletons, with more than 5% in the top ten. The clonotype originates from a man under 40 who had recovered from COVID-19. The gene calls are TRBV18 and TRBJ2-5; TRBD1 aligns across 10 bases. Specimen: PBMCs or T cells enriched from blood (not recorded which). In nucleotides, the CDR3 is TGTGCCAGCTCACCTCCGACAGGGGGCGTTGAAGAGACCCAGTACTTC. Translated: CASSPPTGGVEETQYF.